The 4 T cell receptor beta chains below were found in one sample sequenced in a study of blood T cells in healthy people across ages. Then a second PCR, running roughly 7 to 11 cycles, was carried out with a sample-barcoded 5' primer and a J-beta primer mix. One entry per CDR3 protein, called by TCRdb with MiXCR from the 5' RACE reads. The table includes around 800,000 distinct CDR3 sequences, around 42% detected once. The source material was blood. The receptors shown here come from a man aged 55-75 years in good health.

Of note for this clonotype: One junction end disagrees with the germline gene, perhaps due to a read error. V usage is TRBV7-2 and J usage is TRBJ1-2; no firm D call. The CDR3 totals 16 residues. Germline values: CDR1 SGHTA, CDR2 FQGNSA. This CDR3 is CASSLVFRSNNYSYTF. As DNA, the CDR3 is TGTGCCAGCAGCTTAGTGTTTCGGTCAAATAACTATAGCTACACCTTC.

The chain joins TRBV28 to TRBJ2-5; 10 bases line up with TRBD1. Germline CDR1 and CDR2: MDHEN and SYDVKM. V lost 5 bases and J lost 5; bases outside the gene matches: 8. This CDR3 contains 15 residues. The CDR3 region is CASSVTGGLLETQYF. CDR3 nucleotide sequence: TGTGCCAGCAGTGTGACAGGGGGCTTGCTGGAGACCCAGTACTTC.

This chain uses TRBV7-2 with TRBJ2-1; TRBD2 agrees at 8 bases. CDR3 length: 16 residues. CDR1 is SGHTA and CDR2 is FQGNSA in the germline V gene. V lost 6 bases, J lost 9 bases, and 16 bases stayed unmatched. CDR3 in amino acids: CASRGFLAGGLGEQFF. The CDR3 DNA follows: TGTGCCAGCAGGGGTTTCTTGGCGGGGGGCCTAGGTGAGCAGTTCTTC. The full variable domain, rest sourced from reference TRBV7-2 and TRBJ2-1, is GAGVSQSPSNKVTEKGKDVELRCDPISGHTALYWYRQSLGQGLEFLIYFQGNSAPDKSGLPSDRFSAERTGGSVSTLTIQRTQQEDSAVYLCASRGFLAGGLGEQFFGPGTRLTVL.

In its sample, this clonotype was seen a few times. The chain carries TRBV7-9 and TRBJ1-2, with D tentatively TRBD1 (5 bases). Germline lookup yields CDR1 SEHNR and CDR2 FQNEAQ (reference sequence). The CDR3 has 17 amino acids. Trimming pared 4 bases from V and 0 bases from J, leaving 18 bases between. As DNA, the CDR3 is TGTGCCAGCAGCTCACTGGCGGGGGGTCTAGCTAACTATGGCTACACCTTC. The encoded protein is CASSSLAGGLANYGYTF.